This passage covers 28 T cell receptor beta chains from one sample sequenced in a study of blood T cell repertoires in COVID-19. Clones were sequenced by immunoSEQ multiplex PCR, and TCRdb holds only the in-frame ones, with some missing. The top ten clones hold 4% to 6% of a sample with tens of thousands of clones, around three quarters of them seen once. Sequenced sample: peripheral blood. All receptors come from a woman in her 70s with acute or convalescent COVID-19.

J is TRBJ2-4 and V is TRBV5-5, with 14 positions matching TRBD2. The CDR3 runs 18 residues. With V trimmed by 4 bases and J by 5 bases, 11 bases remained unmatched. Looked up from germline, CDR1 is SGHKS and CDR2 is YYEKEE (reference sequence). CDR3 region: CASSVGLAGALEENIQYF. The DNA for the CDR3 is TGTGCCAGCAGCGTGGGACTAGCGGGGGCCCTAGAAGAAAACATTCAGTACTTC.

V gene TRBV2 combines with J gene TRBJ2-1, with 8 bases identical to TRBD2. V trimming: 6 bases; J trimming: 4 bases; junction bases outside the gene matches: 5. The CDR3 has 14 amino acids. CDR1 is SNHLY and CDR2 is FYNNEI in the germline V gene. The CDR3 spells CASRSSSGYNEQFF. CDR3 nucleotides: TGTGCCAGCAGGTCCTCTAGCGGGTACAATGAGCAGTTCTTC. The entire variable domain, with the rest obtained from reference TRBV2 and TRBJ2-1, is as follows: EPEVTQTPSHQVTQMGQEVILRCVPISNHLYFYWYRQILGQKVEFLVSFYNNEISEKSEIFDDQFSVERPDGSNFTLKIRSTKLEDSAMYFCASRSSSGYNEQFFGPGTRLTVL.

This clone was seen once. V usage is TRBV11-2 and J usage is TRBJ2-5, with 13 positions matching TRBD2. This CDR3 contains 17 residues. J lost 7 bases, V lost 1 base, and 9 bases had no gene match. Germline assignment: CDR1 SGHAT and CDR2 FQNNGV. In DNA form, the CDR3 reads TGTGCCAGCAGCTTAGGTGGACTAGCGGGGGCACATGGGACCCAGTACTTC. It specifies CASSLGGLAGAHGTQYF.

V usage is TRBV19 and J usage is TRBJ2-5, with 9 bases lining up with TRBD2. CDR3 length equals 16 residues. The J segment lost 2 bases and the V segment lost 5 bases, leaving 9 bases of the junction unmatched. Germline values: CDR1 LNHDA, CDR2 SQIVND (reference sequence). CDR3 nucleotides: TGTGCCAGTAGTGCCCTCTTTGCGGGGGGGCAAGAGACCCAGTACTTC. Amino acids: CASSALFAGGQETQYF.

V gene TRBV5-8 combines with J gene TRBJ1-4; D gene ambiguous. The CDR3 is 19 residues long. Per the germline V gene, CDR1 is SGHTS and CDR2 is YDEGEE. V lost 4 bases and J 1 base, leaving 23 bases between the germline ends. CDR3 protein: CASSPQPTALRVTNEKLFF. The CDR3 nucleotides are TGTGCCAGCAGCCCGCAGCCGACGGCGTTGCGGGTAACTAATGAAAAACTGTTTTTT. The whole variable domain, filled in from reference TRBV5-8 and TRBJ1-4, reads EAGVTQSPTHLIKTRGQQATLRCSPISGHTSVYWYQQALGLGLQFLLWYDEGEERNRGNFPPRFSGRQFPNYSSELNVNALELEDSALYLCASSPQPTALRVTNEKLFFGSGTQLSVL.

This chain uses TRBV7-9 with TRBJ1-4, with 8 bases identical to TRBD1. CDR1 is SEHNR, CDR2 FQNEAQ, per germline (reference sequence). The V segment lost 1 base and the J segment 6 bases; nucleotides outside the gene matches: 4. CDR3 length: 15 amino acids. The CDR3 nucleotides read TGTGCCAGCAGCTTAGGGTCAGGGGGCCATGAAAAACTGTTTTTT. Protein product: CASSLGSGGHEKLFF.

The chain employs TRBV19 and TRBJ1-1; D call uncertain. This CDR3 is built from 13 residues. V was clipped by 3 bases and J by 7 bases, with 12 bases between them. CDR1 and CDR2 from the germline V gene are LNHDA and SQIVND (reference sequence). CDR3 DNA sequence: TGTGCCAGTAGTATCACATTGGGGAGTGAAGCTTTCTTT. Translation gives CASSITLGSEAFF. Complete variable domain (other parts from reference TRBV19 and TRBJ1-1): DGGITQSPKYLFRKEGQNVTLSCEQNLNHDAMYWYRQDPGQGLRLIYYSQIVNDFQKGDIAEGYSVSREKKESFPLTVTSAQKNPTAFYLCASSITLGSEAFFGQGTRLTVV.

This chain connects TRBV19 to TRBJ2-5, with 8 bases lining up with TRBD1. With V trimmed by 3 bases and J by 1 base, 1 base remained unmatched. There are 14 residues in the CDR3. Germline V gives CDR1 LNHDA, CDR2 SQIVND (reference sequence). CDR3 residues: CASSITGGQETQYF. The CDR3 region has the DNA TGTGCCAGTAGTATTACAGGGGGCCAAGAGACCCAGTACTTC.

This chain uses TRBV6-5 with TRBJ2-1, with 8 positions matching TRBD2. V trimming: 8 bases; J trimming: 4 bases; junction bases outside the gene matches: 10. The germline CDR1 and CDR2 sequences are MNHEY and SVGAGI. This CDR3 is 15 amino acids long. CDR3 protein: CASHSGGGVYNEQFF. The CDR3 DNA reads as TGTGCCAGCCACTCCGGGGGGGGCGTGTACAATGAGCAGTTCTTC.

This clone has just a few counts. This chain links TRBV15 with TRBJ2-3; TRBD2 agrees at 13 bases. The length of the CDR3 is 17 residues. After removal of 3 bases from V and 4 bases from J, the junction contained 7 bases not matched to a gene. The germline gives CDR1 LNHNV, CDR2 YYDKDF (reference sequence). The CDR3 region is CATSSPTGLAGADTQYF. CDR3 bases: TGTGCCACCAGCAGCCCAACCGGACTAGCGGGGGCAGATACGCAGTATTTT.

V and J are TRBV7-2 and TRBJ1-1; tentative D call: TRBD1 (6 bases). CDR1 and CDR2 from the germline V gene are SGHTA and FQGNSA. The CDR3 totals 14 residues. With 0 bases removed from V and 4 bases from J, the gap between germline ends came to 9 bases. DNA for the CDR3: TGTGCCAGCAGCTTAGCGAGGGGGAGCACTGAAGCTTTCTTT. As protein: CASSLARGSTEAFF.

This rearrangement joins TRBV4-2 to TRBJ1-6, with D unclear. With 0 bases removed from V and 4 bases from J, the gap between germline ends came to 13 bases. Per the germline V gene, CDR1 is LGHNA and CDR2 is YNFKEQ. The CDR3 sequence is 17 residues long. CDR3: CASSQEGGRGYNSPLHF. DNA of the CDR3: TGTGCCAGCAGCCAAGAGGGAGGGAGAGGGTATAATTCACCCCTCCACTTT.

This chain uses TRBV4-1 with TRBJ2-1; 10 bases map to TRBD2. CDR1 and CDR2 from the germline V gene are MGHRA and YSYEKL. The ends lost 0 bases at V and 7 bases at J; junction bases unmatched: 6. The CDR3 loop spans 16 amino acids. This CDR3 reads CASSQETWTSGNEQFF. DNA for the CDR3: TGCGCCAGCAGCCAAGAAACCTGGACTAGCGGTAATGAGCAGTTCTTC.

This chain links TRBV4-3 with TRBJ2-7; 8 bases fit TRBD1. V lost 0 bases and J lost 2; bases outside the gene matches: 3. Germline values: CDR1 LGHNA, CDR2 YSLEER. The CDR3 covers 15 residues. CDR3 nucleotides: TGCGCCAGCAGCCAAGAGGACAGGGCGGCCTACGAGCAGTACTTC. Protein: CASSQEDRAAYEQYF.

The chain uses TRBV11-2 and TRBJ2-5; TRBD2 matches at 8 bases. This CDR3 is built from 16 residues. Trimming took 3 bases from V and 2 from J; bases not matched to a gene: 8. Germline-derived CDR1 and CDR2 are SGHAT and FQNNGV. The CDR3, as DNA: TGTGCCAGCAGCTTGTTGCTTGCGGGGGGACAAGAGACCCAGTACTTC. It yields the protein CASSLLLAGGQETQYF. Looking up the rest from reference TRBV11-2 and TRBJ2-5 gives the full variable domain: EAGVAQSPRYKIIEKRQSVAFWCNPISGHATLYWYQQILGQGPKLLIQFQNNGVVDDSQLPKDRFSAERLKGVDSTLKIQPAKLEDSAVYLCASSLLLAGGQETQYFGPGTRLLVL.

This clone has a handful of counts. This rearrangement joins TRBV5-6 to TRBJ1-1, with 7 bases lining up with TRBD1. The germline V gene encodes CDR1 SGHDT and CDR2 YYEEEE. CDR3 length: 17 amino acids. The J segment lost 2 bases and the V segment lost 4 bases, leaving 14 bases of the junction unmatched. The CDR3 DNA reads as TGTGCCAGCAGCGAAATCTGGACAGGACTCGCAAACACTGAAGCTTTCTTT. As protein: CASSEIWTGLANTEAFF.

The chain joins TRBV7-2 to TRBJ1-2; a possible D gene is TRBD1 (6 bases). In germline, CDR1 is SGHTA, CDR2 FQGNSA. V was trimmed by 3 bases and J by 8 bases, leaving 13 bases between them. CDR3 length equals 13 residues. The CDR3 loop reads CASSFGQSGGYTF. In DNA, the CDR3 is TGTGCCAGCAGCTTTGGACAGAGTGGAGGCTACACCTTC. The full variable domain, with the rest looked up from reference TRBV7-2 and TRBJ1-2, is GAGVSQSPSNKVTEKGKDVELRCDPISGHTALYWYRQSLGQGLEFLIYFQGNSAPDKSGLPSDRFSAERTGGSVSTLTIQRTQQEDSAVYLCASSFGQSGGYTFGSGTRLTVV.

The chain couples TRBV7-6 to TRBJ1-6; 7 nucleotides match TRBD1. V shed 4 bases, J shed 0 bases, and the junction held 6 bases outside the gene matches. CDR3 length equals 17 residues. Germline CDR1 is SGHVS and CDR2 is FNYEAQ. CDR3 residues: CASSSGQPSSYNSPLHF. The CDR3 region has the DNA TGTGCCAGCAGCTCGGGACAGCCAAGCTCCTATAATTCACCCCTCCACTTT.

The J gene is TRBJ1-5, the V gene TRBV6-6, with 7 bases matching TRBD1. The CDR3 is made up of 14 amino acids. V dropped 4 bases and J dropped 5; count of bases not matched to a gene: 5. The germline CDR1 and CDR2 sequences are MNHNY and SVGAGI (reference sequence). The DNA for the CDR3 is TGTGCCAGCAGTTTGGACAGGCCAGATCAGCCCCAGCATTTT. Amino acids: CASSLDRPDQPQHF.

This clone has a handful of counts. The chain combines TRBV7-6 with TRBJ2-2; 12 bases are shared with TRBD2. V shed 6 bases and J 6 bases; nucleotides not matched to a gene: 17. CDR3 length: 19 residues. CDR1 and CDR2 from the germline V gene are SGHVS and FNYEAQ. CDR3 coding DNA: TGTGCCAGCAGAAAAACCGCACTAGCGGGGGGAGGCTCGGCCGGGGAGCTGTTTTTT. This translates into CASRKTALAGGGSAGELFF. The full variable domain, completed using reference TRBV7-6 and TRBJ2-2, is GAGVSQSPRYKVTKRGQDVALRCDPISGHVSLYWYRQALGQGPEFLTYFNYEAQQDKSGLPNDRFSAERPEGSISTLTIQRTEQRDSAMYRCASRKTALAGGGSAGELFFGEGSRLTVL.

The V gene is TRBV11-3, the J gene TRBJ1-5; the D is unclear. CDR3 length equals 17 residues. Germline CDR1 SGHNT, CDR2 YENEEA. V was shortened by 3 bases and J by 0 bases, with 15 bases between the two germline ends. CDR3 bases: TGTGCCAGCAGCTTGTTCGGCAGACTTAATAGCAATCAGCCCCAGCATTTT. Its translation is CASSLFGRLNSNQPQHF.

This clone was found once. J is TRBJ1-1 and V is TRBV5-6; D remains unclear. The germline V gene encodes CDR1 SGHDT and CDR2 YYEEEE. V lost 5 bases and J lost 7, with 27 bases in between. This CDR3 spans 17 amino acids. The CDR3 is CASSLAAGLFYSGEAFF. CDR3 nucleotides: TGTGCCAGCAGTCTTGCGGCGGGCTTGTTCTACTCCGGTGAAGCTTTCTTT. The whole variable domain, remainder taken from reference TRBV5-6 and TRBJ1-1, is DAGVTQSPTHLIKTRGQQVTLRCSPKSGHDTVSWYQQALGQGPQFIFQYYEEEERQRGNFPDRFSGHQFPNYSSELNVNALLLGDSALYLCASSLAAGLFYSGEAFFGQGTRLTVV.

This chain connects TRBV3-1 (or the pseudogene TRBV3-2) to TRBJ1-2, with 9 bases that match TRBD1. Germline-derived CDR1 and CDR2 are LGHDT and YNNKEL (reference sequence). This CDR3 region has 13 residues. Trimming cost V 5 bases and J 8 bases; bases outside gene matches: 6. The CDR3 here is CASSTRQGEGYTF. CDR3 bases: TGTGCCAGCAGCACCCGACAGGGGGAAGGCTACACCTTC.

The chain recombines TRBV6-1 with TRBJ2-5; 8 nucleotides line up with TRBD2. The CDR3 sequence is 15 residues long. Germline-derived CDR1 and CDR2 are MNHNS and SASEGT. V gave up 2 bases and J gave up 5 bases; unmatched junction bases: 7. DNA for the CDR3: TGTGCCAGCAGTGAATGGGAGACGGGGGGGGAGACCCAGTACTTC. Residues: CASSEWETGGETQYF.

The chain has TRBV12-3 or TRBV12-4 and TRBJ1-1; 7 bases are a match to TRBD1. This CDR3 is built from 13 residues. The V segment lost 3 bases and the J segment 10 bases; nucleotides outside the gene matches: 8. The CDR3 DNA is TGTGCCAGCAGTTTTGTGGGACAGTCGGCAGCTTTCTTT. Its translation: CASSFVGQSAAFF.

This clone was observed a handful of times. The V call is TRBV6-2 or TRBV6-3, the J call TRBJ1-2, with D perhaps TRBD1 (6 bases). Per germline, CDR1 MNHEY and CDR2 SVGEGT. The CDR3 is 14 amino acids. V lost 5 bases, J lost 6 bases, and 16 bases lay in between. The CDR3 sequence is CASSPGGRANGYTF. As DNA, the CDR3 is TGTGCCAGCAGTCCGGGGGGCAGGGCCAATGGCTACACCTTC.

This sequence joins TRBV9 and TRBJ2-3; 8 bases are shared with TRBD2. Germline V gives CDR1 SGDLS, CDR2 YYNGEE. There are 16 residues in the CDR3. After removal of 0 bases from V and 1 base from J, the junction contained 4 bases not matched to a gene. CDR3 sequence: CASSVAVSGGTDTQYF. CDR3 in DNA: TGTGCCAGCAGCGTAGCGGTTAGCGGGGGCACAGATACGCAGTATTTT.

This chain connects TRBV11-3 to TRBJ2-7, with 7 bases aligning to TRBD1. The CDR3 is 13 residues long. The trim removed 6 bases at V and 3 bases at J, leaving 5 bases unmatched. Germline V gene lookup returns CDR1 SGHNT and CDR2 YENEEA. This CDR3 is CASRGQTHYEQYF. The DNA of the CDR3 is TGTGCCAGCAGGGGACAGACCCACTACGAGCAGTACTTC.